This T cell receptor beta chain is from a study of blood T cell repertoires in COVID-19. This CDR3 region has 15 residues. The V gene's germline CDR1 is SGHTA and CDR2 FQGTGA. V shed 5 bases and J shed 3 bases, with 13 bases lying between them. Original analysis: By means of reference gene primer amplification, nucleated cell counts were estimated. Data came from immunoSEQ multiplex PCR; TCRdb stores just in-frame clones and leaves some out. The D gene and trimming were derived from the DNA, and the V and J assignments and clone size from that table. The sample consists of about 250,000 clones, 90% to 95% of them appearing once.

The receptor was derived from a woman in her late teens or twenties who had recovered from COVID-19. The chain uses TRBV7-3 and TRBJ2-2; D may be TRBD1 (6 bases). Material for sequencing was PBMCs or T cells enriched from blood (not recorded which). CDR3 sequence: CASSRGGFDTGELFF. For the CDR3, the DNA is TGTGCCAGCAGCAGAGGGGGTTTTGACACCGGGGAGCTGTTTTTT.